The present T cell receptor beta chain was sequenced within a study of cytomegalovirus exposure and HLA in healthy donors. PCR was performed using 60 Vbeta and 13 Jbeta primers. TCRdb's copy holds only in-frame clones and misses some; the assay was immunoSEQ multiplex PCR. Among some 150,000 clones listed, roughly three quarters were seen once. The CDR3 consists of 15 residues. Trimming at V came to 5 bases and at J to 13 bases, leaving 14 bases not matched to a gene. Germline CDR1 is SGHRS and CDR2 is YFSETQ. Material for sequencing was PBMCs. This rearrangement joins TRBV5-1 to TRBJ1-6, with 8 bases lining up with TRBD1. The clonotype was recovered from a male donor in good health and CMV-seronegative. This chain's CDR3 is CASSSGQGPADPLHF. The CDR3 DNA reads as TGCGCCAGCAGTTCCGGACAGGGCCCCGCCGACCCCCTCCACTTT.